Listed below are T cell receptor beta chains from one sample, sequenced in a study of response to subunit inactivated influenza vaccine. TCRdb called the RT-PCR reads again in MiXCR, with one record for every CDR3 protein. The table lists about 310,000 distinct CDR3 sequences, 20% to 25% of them singletons. The source material was PBMCs from blood, sampled approximately 20 months after vaccination. All receptors come from a man between 50 and 75 years old who received an inactivated influenza vaccine. Each CDR3 is given with its conserved first and last residue. The D gene is left open where the match is weak. Clone size, where shown, is once, few, many, or a class for clones that have expanded.

-	-	TRBV4-3	TRBJ2-3	CASSQDDGSKDTQYF	TGCGCCAGCAGCCAAGACGACGGGAGTAAGGATACGCAGTATTTT
-	many	TRBV7-2	TRBJ2-7	CASSSIDTGYYEQYF	TGTGCCAGCAGCTCCATCGACACAGGGTACTACGAGCAGTACTTC
-	-	TRBV7-9	TRBJ2-1	CASSRPEEQFF	TGTGCCAGCAGCAGACCCGAAGAGCAGTTCTTC
TRBD2	-	TRBV15	TRBJ2-1	CATSRDLAGENEQFF	TGTGCCACCAGCAGAGATCTAGCGGGGGAAAATGAGCAGTTCTTC
-	-	TRBV10-3	TRBJ1-1	CAISEGTGAFF	TGTGCCATCAGTGAGGGGACCGGCGCTTTCTTT
-	few	TRBV20-1	TRBJ1-1	CSAPRAGSTEAFF	TGCAGTGCTCCTCGGGCAGGGTCCACTGAAGCTTTCTTT
-	few	TRBV6-1	TRBJ1-4	CASRTRGGYEKLFF	TGTGCCAGCAGGACCAGGGGAGGATATGAAAAACTGTTTTTT
-	-	TRBV5-1	TRBJ2-1	CASSSDPYNEQFF	TGCGCCAGCAGCTCGGACCCCTACAATGAGCAGTTCTTC
TRBD2	few	TRBV6-2/TRBV6-3	TRBJ2-2	CASLKALAGPLDGELFF	TGTGCCAGCCTCAAGGCACTAGCGGGCCCCCTGGACGGGGAGCTGTTTTTT
-	-	TRBV7-2	TRBJ1-1	CASSLEVGRSTEAFF	TGTGCCAGCAGCTTAGAGGTCGGGCGTAGCACTGAAGCTTTCTTT
-	-	TRBV6-2/TRBV6-3	TRBJ2-1	CASSFGVNNEQFF	TGTGCCAGCAGCTTCGGGGTAAACAATGAGCAGTTCTTC
-	-	TRBV5-8	TRBJ2-7	CASSLGLGARHEQYF	TGTGCCAGCAGCTTAGGGCTGGGGGCGCGCCACGAGCAGTACTTC